The 5 T cell receptor beta chains listed next were all sequenced from one sample in a study of control samples from healthy donors and cancer patients. The repertoire was sequenced with immunoSEQ multiplex PCR; TCRdb's copy has only in-frame clones and lacks some. The repertoire holds tens of thousands of clones, with roughly 89% as singletons. Sequencing was done on a sample of PBMCs. These receptors came from a man aged 40-50 years with colorectal cancer.

This chain links TRBV5-8 with TRBJ2-5; the match to TRBD2 covers 7 bases. This CDR3 contains 14 residues. V dropped 4 bases and J dropped 9; count of bases not matched to a gene: 12. Looked up from germline, CDR1 is SGHTS and CDR2 is YDEGEE. The CDR3 region has the DNA TGTGCCAGCAGCCCCCCGGGGAGGGTGGAGGCCCAGTACTTC. This translates into CASSPPGRVEAQYF.

V usage is TRBV2 and J usage is TRBJ2-1; TRBD2 aligns across 9 bases. V dropped 9 bases and J dropped 3; count of bases not matched to a gene: 6. CDR1 is SNHLY, CDR2 FYNNEI, per germline. The CDR3 loop spans 14 amino acids. The CDR3 spells CASRLAAVYNEQFF. The CDR3 DNA reads TGTGCCAGTCGACTAGCGGCTGTCTACAATGAGCAGTTCTTC.

This rearrangement joins TRBV10-1 to TRBJ2-7, with 9 positions matching TRBD1. There are 13 residues in the CDR3. Germline values: CDR1 WNHNN, CDR2 SYGVQD (reference sequence). V was pared by 6 bases and J by 2 bases, with 2 bases of the junction left unmatched. The CDR3 nucleotides are TGCGCCAGCAGCGGACAGGGGACCTACGAGCAGTACTTC. It encodes CASSGQGTYEQYF.

The gene calls are TRBV7-9 and TRBJ1-1; a possible D gene is TRBD1 (5 bases). Looked up from germline, CDR1 is SEHNR and CDR2 is FQNEAQ (reference sequence). There are 19 residues in the CDR3. The V and J ends lost 1 base and 0 bases respectively, with 21 bases between them. The CDR3 loop reads CASSLGIDSLTFMNTEAFF. CDR3 sequence (DNA): TGTGCCAGCAGCTTAGGAATTGACAGCCTAACCTTTATGAACACTGAAGCTTTCTTT. Full variable domain (rest looked up from reference TRBV7-9 and TRBJ1-1): DTGVSQNPRHKITKRGQNVTFRCDPISEHNRLYWYRQTLGQGPEFLTYFQNEAQLEKSRLLSDRFSAERPKGSFSTLEIQRTEQGDSAMYLCASSLGIDSLTFMNTEAFFGQGTRLTVV.

The rearrangement joins TRBV6-5 to TRBJ1-5; a possible D gene is TRBD1 (6 bases). Trimming left V 6 bases short and J 5 bases short, with 11 bases between. The germline CDR1 and CDR2 sequences are MNHEY and SVGAGI. This CDR3 has 13 amino acids. The CDR3 sequence is CASSQDSYQPQHF. The CDR3 region has the DNA TGTGCCAGCAGCCAGGACAGCTATCAGCCCCAGCATTTT.